A selection of T cell receptor beta chains follows, all from one sample in a study of breast tumors, draining lymph nodes, adjacent tissues. Via MiXCR, TCRdb re-called the multiplex PCR reads, giving one row per CDR3 protein. The table includes about 180,000 distinct CDR3 sequences, roughly a third detected once. The source material was axillary lymph node tissue. The receptor source for this set is a female donor with breast cancer. Some clones in this sample may be carry-over from other donors' samples. Each CDR3 is given with its conserved first and last residue. A D gene is named only where the DNA matches it firmly. Clone size is shown for a subset of rows, as once, few, many or a class of expanded clone.

d_call j_call clone_size v_call cdr3_aa cdr3_nt
- TRBJ2-3 many TRBV5-1 CASSLAGVSGTDTQYF TGCGCCAGCAGCTTGGCCGGAGTGTCTGGCACAGATACGCAGTATTTT
- TRBJ2-2 many TRBV6-1 CASKFVWGDPGELFF TGTGCCAGCAAGTTCGTCTGGGGTGACCCCGGGGAGCTGTTTTTT
TRBD2 TRBJ2-7 many TRBV6-5 CASSPTSGSSYEQYF TGTGCCAGCAGTCCGACTAGCGGGAGCTCCTACGAGCAGTACTTC
TRBD1 TRBJ2-5 many TRBV7-9 CASSPAPDRLETQYF TGTGCCAGCAGCCCTGCACCGGACAGGCTGGAGACCCAGTACTTC
TRBD1 TRBJ2-1 - TRBV5-1 CASGLVMWTGYNEHFF TGCGCCAGCGGCTTGGTGATGTGGACAGGGTACAATGAGCATTTCTTC
TRBD2 TRBJ2-1 many TRBV7-2 CASSLGILAGISYNEQFF TGTGCCAGCAGCTTAGGTATCCTAGCGGGTATCTCCTACAATGAGCAGTTCTTC
- TRBJ2-2 many TRBV11-3 CASSLSREPTNTGELFF TGTGCCAGCAGCTTATCGAGGGAACCAACGAACACCGGGGAGCTGTTTTTT
- TRBJ1-4 few TRBV12-2 CASRLRGDRPKREKLFF TGTGCAAGTCGCTTGAGGGGGGACAGGCCGAAGAGGGAAAAACTGTTTTTT
- TRBJ1-2 many TRBV19 CASSISHSPPGVGGYTF TGTGCCAGTAGTATATCCCATTCCCCCCCAGGGGTCGGTGGCTACACCTTC
TRBD2 TRBJ2-5 few TRBV9 CASSVAGGLAETPYF TGTGCCAGCAGCGTAGCGGGGGGACTAGCAGAGACCCCGTACTTC
TRBD1 TRBJ2-5 many TRBV3-1 CASSQRGPPRETQYF TGTGCCAGCAGCCAAAGGGGGCCCCCCCGCGAGACCCAGTACTTC
- TRBJ1-5 many TRBV4-2 CASSQERGSNQPQHF TGTGCCAGCAGCCAAGAAAGGGGTTCGAATCAGCCCCAGCATTTT
TRBD1 TRBJ2-7 - TRBV12-3/TRBV12-4 CTSSRLGTGGVYEQYF TGTACCAGCAGTCGCCTCGGGACAGGGGGCGTCTACGAGCAGTACTTC
- TRBJ1-4 many TRBV5-1 CASSLAGTRNEKLFF TGCGCCAGCAGCTTGGCCGGGACTCGTAATGAAAAACTGTTTTTT
- TRBJ1-1 - TRBV2 CASSYGSPGGTEAFF TGTGCCAGCAGCTATGGCTCACCAGGTGGAACTGAAGCTTTCTTT
TRBD2 TRBJ2-2 - TRBV29-1 CSVAGGGF TGCAGCGTCGCGGGGGGGGGTTTC
- TRBJ2-1 many TRBV19 CASSMVAMSSYNEQFF TGTGCCAGTAGTATGGTAGCGATGAGCTCCTACAATGAGCAGTTCTTC
- TRBJ2-1 many TRBV20-1 CSGHPGQTRSEQFF TGCAGTGGCCACCCGGGCCAAACTAGGTCGGAGCAGTTCTTC
TRBD1 TRBJ2-7 - TRBV7-9 CASSLGTGGSYEQYF TGTGCCAGCAGCTTAGGGACAGGGGGCTCCTACGAGCAGTACTTC
- TRBJ1-5 - TRBV2 CASSASTPNQPQHF TGTGCCAGCAGTGCTAGCACTCCCAATCAGCCCCAGCATTTT
- TRBJ1-5 once TRBV5-6 CASSWDGYSNQPQHF TGTGCCAGCAGCTGGGACGGCTATAGCAATCAGCCCCAGCATTTT
TRBD2 TRBJ2-7 many TRBV14 CASSQGGREGRYEQYF TGTGCCAGCAGCCAGGGGGGGCGGGAGGGCCGATACGAGCAGTACTTC
- TRBJ1-6 - TRBV7-8 CASSLFQGPSYNSPLHF TGTGCCAGCAGCTTGTTCCAGGGGCCATCCTATAATTCACCCCTCCACTTT
TRBD2 TRBJ2-3 many TRBV12-3/TRBV12-4 CASSFSGALTDTQYF TGTGCCAGCAGTTTTAGCGGGGCCCTCACAGATACGCAGTATTTT
TRBD2 TRBJ2-3 - TRBV9 CASSVEAGRATDTQYF TGTGCCAGCAGCGTAGAGGCCGGGAGGGCCACAGATACGCAGTATTTT
TRBD1 TRBJ2-5 many TRBV24-1 CATSDFAPGTGGGETQYF TGTGCCACCAGTGATTTTGCCCCCGGGACAGGGGGCGGTGAGACCCAGTACTTC
- TRBJ2-3 - TRBV24-1 CATSARDLGVGARGTDTQYF TGTGCCACCAGTGCTAGAGATCTCGGGGTTGGAGCTAGAGGTACAGATACGCAGTATTTT
TRBD1 TRBJ2-3 - TRBV7-2 CASSLRGQGAGTDTQYF TGTGCCAGCAGCTTAAGGGGACAGGGGGCGGGCACAGATACGCAGTATTTT
TRBD2 TRBJ2-2 - TRBV19 CASSIGRSGSGGGELFF TGTGCCAGTAGTATAGGCCGTAGCGGGAGCGGAGGCGGGGAGCTGTTTTTT
- TRBJ1-3 once TRBV6-6 CASTKNTIYF TGTGCCAGCACCAAAAACACCATATATTTT
- TRBJ2-1 many TRBV7-2 CASSSALPAEQFF TGTGCCAGCAGCTCCGCGTTACCTGCTGAGCAGTTCTTC
- TRBJ2-3 - TRBV29-1 CSARGRGLDTQYF TGCAGCGCCAGAGGGAGGGGGCTAGATACGCAGTATTTT
- TRBJ2-3 - TRBV6-5 CASSYIFRTSTDTQYF TGTGCCAGCAGTTATATATTCCGGACTAGCACAGATACGCAGTATTTT
- TRBJ1-2 many TRBV20-1 CSAFRLYYGYTF TGCAGTGCTTTTAGGCTGTACTATGGCTACACCTTC
TRBD2 TRBJ2-1 - TRBV20-1 CSAPRTSGGFLGRNEQLF TGCAGTGCCCCTAGGACTAGCGGGGGGTTTCTTGGACGAAATGAGCAGCTCTTC
TRBD2 TRBJ2-7 once TRBV2 CASSPAGGNTGYEQYF TGTGCCAGCAGCCCCGCGGGGGGGAACACCGGGTACGAGCAGTACTTC
- TRBJ2-5 many TRBV12-3/TRBV12-4 CASSFEETQYF TGTGCCAGCAGTTTTGAGGAGACCCAGTACTTC
- TRBJ2-7 many TRBV14 CASSQDQGYSYEQYF TGTGCCAGCAGCCAAGATCAGGGCTATTCCTACGAGCAGTACTTC
- TRBJ2-3 many TRBV7-8 CASSSPVGERGTDTQYF TGTGCCAGCAGCTCCCCAGTAGGGGAACGGGGCACAGATACGCAGTATTTT
TRBD1 TRBJ1-3 many TRBV12-3/TRBV12-4 CASSTTGFGNTIYF TGTGCCAGCAGTACGACAGGGTTTGGAAACACCATATATTTT
- TRBJ2-1 few TRBV30 CAWSEWGRGYNEQFF TGTGCCTGGAGTGAGTGGGGGCGCGGGTACAATGAGCAGTTCTTC
TRBD2 TRBJ2-7 many TRBV3-1 CASSQFGGRDEQYF TGTGCCAGCAGCCAATTCGGCGGGAGGGACGAGCAGTACTTC
TRBD2 TRBJ2-3 many TRBV19 CASSSRRSGSTDTQYF TGTGCCAGTAGTAGTCGGAGAAGCGGGAGTACAGATACGCAGTATTTT
- TRBJ2-5 many TRBV7-9 CASSLEEKTQYF TGTGCCAGCAGCTTAGAGGAGAAGACCCAGTACTTC
TRBD2 TRBJ2-3 many TRBV4-1 CASSQVLAGASYGTDTQYF TGCGCCAGCAGCCAAGTACTAGCGGGAGCGTCCTACGGCACAGATACGCAGTATTTT
- TRBJ2-2 - TRBV19 CASSTQTLNRHPRAVLRAGELFF -
- TRBJ1-1 - TRBV3-1 CASSQSTRAMNTEAFF TGTGCCAGCAGCCAATCAACCCGGGCCATGAACACTGAAGCTTTCTTT
- TRBJ2-7 many TRBV7-8 CASSWGGNSYEQYF TGTGCCAGCAGCTGGGGTGGAAACTCCTACGAGCAGTACTTC
- TRBJ1-2 many TRBV7-9 CASSLESLGLTQTF TGTGCCAGCAGCTTAGAATCCCTCGGCCTTACTCAGACCTTC
- TRBJ1-4 many TRBV30 CAWSAAGQDEKLFF TGTGCCTGGAGTGCGGCAGGGCAGGATGAAAAACTGTTTTTT
TRBD2 TRBJ2-1 - TRBV28 CASSSLLARGEYNEQFF TGTGCCAGCAGTTCATTACTAGCGCGGGGGGAATACAATGAGCAGTTCTTC